Shown below are 3 T cell receptor beta chains from a single sample sequenced in a study of T cell changes during pregnancy in multiple sclerosis. Profiling relied on immunoSEQ multiplex PCR, and the TCRdb table lists in-frame clones only, not all of them. The sample comprises 50,000 to 65,000 clones, 89% of which are singletons, and more than 1.5% rests with the top ten. The sample consisted of peripheral blood, taken after pregnancy. The origin of the receptors is a female donor with multiple sclerosis, enrolled in a pregnancy study.

The chain couples TRBV18 to TRBJ1-2; perhaps TRBD1 as D (6 bases). The CDR3 contains 13 residues. V lost 1 base and J 5 bases, leaving 8 bases between the germline ends. Germline CDR1 and CDR2: KGHSH and LQKENI. CDR3 amino acids: CASSPRTVYGYTF. The CDR3 nucleotides are TGTGCCAGCTCACCACGGACAGTTTATGGCTACACCTTC.

This rearrangement joins TRBV6-5 to TRBJ2-7; 12 bases fit TRBD1. The CDR3 sequence is 14 residues long. The germline CDR1 and CDR2 sequences are MNHEY and SVGAGI. J gave up 3 bases and V 8 bases, and 5 bases lay outside the gene matches. The CDR3 sequence: CASGRDRGLYEQYF. CDR3 sequence (DNA): TGTGCCAGCGGTCGGGACAGGGGGCTCTACGAGCAGTACTTC.

J is TRBJ1-6 and V is TRBV25-1; the D is unclear. V was clipped by 7 bases and J by 7 bases, with 20 bases between them. CDR3 length: 16 amino acids. Germline loops: CDR1 MGHDK, CDR2 SYGVNS. The CDR3 is CASKKGPGRENSPLHF. CDR3 DNA sequence: TGTGCCAGCAAAAAGGGTCCGGGTCGGGAAAATTCACCCCTCCACTTT.